This T cell receptor beta chain was observed in a study of brain T cells in children with intractable seizures. Sequencing was limited to surgery cases with top T cell transcript signatures in brain tissue. Before surgery, patients took at least one anti-epileptic drug. A word on this clone: As yet, its antigen is unknown.

Broader study findings: Only CDR3 sequence similarity suggested viral specificity, without known HCMV serostatus. Absence of clones before surgery may stem from lower sequencing depth.

CDR1 SGHRS and CDR2 YFSETQ come from the germline V gene. This CDR3 comprises 12 residues. J lost 5 bases, V lost 7 bases, and 4 bases had no gene match. Clones were sequenced by immunoSEQ multiplex PCR, and TCRdb holds only the in-frame ones, with some missing. Among over 95,000 clones listed, roughly 94% were seen once. This chain joins TRBV5-1 and TRBJ2-7; the match to TRBD1 covers 9 bases. This TCR was recovered from a boy under two years old with hemimegalencephaly and intractable seizures. The specimen comprised peripheral blood, sampled at surgery. In nucleotides, the CDR3 is TGCGCCAGCCGGACAGGGGTCGACGAGCAGTACTTC. Its protein product is CASRTGVDEQYF.